The T cell receptor beta chain under discussion was sequenced for a study of T-cell memory formation after mild COVID-19. The germline CDR1 and CDR2 sequences are SEHNR and FQNEAQ (reference sequence). The CDR3 extends over 14 amino acids. Trimming left V 5 bases short and J 4 bases short, with 14 bases between. TCRdb ran MiXCR on the 5' RACE reads and lists one entry per CDR3 protein. The sample holds about 340,000 distinct CDR3 sequences, approximately 15% seen once. Points from the study as a whole: Day 15 to 85 contractors were CD4/CD8 balanced; later expanders leaned CD4+.

This clonotype was detected only a few times. Its antigen is still unknown. J is TRBJ1-1 and V is TRBV7-9; D is undetermined. Sequencing input: PBMCs or a T cell subset sorted from them (not recorded which). The receptor was derived from a man between 18 and 29 years old who had mild COVID-19 (a few samples of this study predate the infection). Cell type and time point are not known. The DNA of the CDR3 is TGTGCCAGCAGCCACATCCCCGTGGGCACTGAAGCTTTCTTT. Protein sequence: CASSHIPVGTEAFF. Full variable domain (outside the CDR3, taken from reference TRBV7-9 and TRBJ1-1): DTGVSQNPRHKITKRGQNVTFRCDPISEHNRLYWYRQTLGQGPEFLTYFQNEAQLEKSRLLSDRFSAERPKGSFSTLEIQRTEQGDSAMYLCASSHIPVGTEAFFGQGTRLTVV.